Listed below are T cell receptor beta chains from one sample, sequenced in a study of T cells expressing NK-cell markers. TCRdb re-called the 5' RACE reads; every CDR3 protein appears as one record, without DNA. This sample contains roughly 420,000 distinct CDR3 sequences. The specimen was blood T cells: a sorted CD56 or NKG2C T cell subset, CD4+ or CD8+ T cells, or bulk PBMC T cells (not recorded which). The receptors shown here come from a woman aged 18 to 75 in good health. Both conserved end residues are part of each CDR3.

j_gene	v_gene	CDR3aa
TRBJ2-6	TRBV28	CASCYAGVGANVLTF
TRBJ1-5	TRBV28	CASTTGGVGQPQHF
TRBJ2-7	TRBV7-9	CASSLANLYEQYF
TRBJ1-1	TRBV18	CASSTSLYGGNTEAFF
TRBJ2-7	TRBV25-1	CASREPGHGGYEQYF
TRBJ2-7	TRBV3-1	CASSPLDSYEQYF
TRBJ1-3	TRBV20-1	CSAGPKRDTIYF
TRBJ1-6	TRBV20-1	CSAPSGQGNSPLHF
TRBJ2-1	TRBV6-2/TRBV6-3	CASYTPGLGGNEQFF
TRBJ2-1	TRBV4-2	CASSQDQGYNEQFF
TRBJ2-5	TRBV7-6	CASSVPGLAGGLWGETQYF
TRBJ2-1	TRBV5-1	CASSLEGRQYNEQFF
TRBJ1-5	TRBV20-1	CSADVGDQPQHF
TRBJ1-2	TRBV6-5	CASSSDNYGYTF
TRBJ2-7	TRBV5-4	CASSVGGGGGYEQYF
TRBJ2-3	TRBV7-2	CASSPDRGRADTQYF
TRBJ2-2	TRBV3-1	CASSQVPGMNTGELFF
TRBJ2-5	TRBV11-2	CASSSTGLAGVLQETQYF
TRBJ2-3	TRBV6-5	CASSWTSTDTQYF
TRBJ2-1	TRBV19	CASSQVGVYPINEQFF
TRBJ2-3	TRBV5-1	CASSFLLLADTQYF
TRBJ2-2	TRBV18	CASSATGTNTGELFF
TRBJ1-1	TRBV5-1	CATGTGDILNTEAFF
TRBJ2-3	TRBV20-1	CSAPSGGGTQYF
TRBJ2-1	TRBV5-1	CASSFWTAYYNEQFF
TRBJ2-2	TRBV12-3/TRBV12-4	CASSSGTGELFF
TRBJ2-1	TRBV4-3	CASSQEASGGGSYNEQFF
TRBJ2-1	TRBV6-5	CASSYSKGLSEQFF
TRBJ2-5	TRBV27	CASSLQGLAAQETQYF
TRBJ1-4	TRBV6-5	CASSYPGDNEKLFF
TRBJ2-3	TRBV28	CASSLSRTSGSMRDTQYF
TRBJ1-4	TRBV4-3	CASSQPGQGVEKLFF
TRBJ1-4	TRBV4-3	CASSHLGEKLFF
TRBJ1-4	TRBV20-1	CSARKQGLGEKLFF
TRBJ2-1	TRBV24-1	CATSDPGTGGYEQFF
TRBJ2-2	TRBV3-1	CASSYGQSELFF
TRBJ2-3	TRBV6-1	CASSPDRAADTQYF
TRBJ2-2	TRBV27	CASSLSGGIGELFF
TRBJ2-7	TRBV27	CASSFSTGGYEQYF
TRBJ2-7	TRBV28	CASTRDRRTYEQYF
TRBJ2-7	TRBV27	CASSTPHRGEDEQYF
TRBJ2-2	TRBV18	CASLWTSNTGELFF
TRBJ2-5	TRBV12-3/TRBV12-4	CASSSPGTTQETQYF
TRBJ1-5	TRBV4-1	CASSQDSPSNQPQHF
TRBJ1-6	TRBV12-3/TRBV12-4	CASSLGKGNSPLHF
TRBJ1-5	TRBV4-2	CASSQDQGYSNQPQHF
TRBJ2-7	TRBV7-2	CASSFSGQGSYEQYF
TRBJ2-2	TRBV7-2	CASRHSGRANTGELFF
TRBJ2-7	TRBV5-5	CASSYRVAYEQYF
TRBJ1-3	TRBV6-2/TRBV6-3	CAGGWSSGNTIYF
TRBJ2-3	TRBV7-8	CASSLRDLEYF
TRBJ2-1	TRBV15	CATSRGTRSGTRRNEQFF
TRBJ2-2	TRBV11-1	CASSPPTGLAGHTGELFF
TRBJ2-1	TRBV5-4	CASSLVAGPSSYNEQFF
TRBJ1-1	TRBV5-4	CASSALTGAEALF